These T cell receptor beta chains were read from a single sample in a study of T-cell reconstitution after alpha-beta-depleted transplantation in children. MiXCR, run by TCRdb on the PCR reads, gives a single entry per CDR3 protein. The top ten hold less than 30% of the sample, which has some 460,000 distinct CDR3 sequences, 15% to 20% seen once. This specimen consisted of PBMCs, mostly from graft donor cells, obtained 360 days after TCRalphabeta/CD19-depleted stem cell transplant. These receptors were collected from a boy less than two years old who had a stem cell transplant for Wiskott-Aldrich syndrome, so the T cells may come from the graft donor. Each CDR3 is given with its conserved first and last residue. Fields, in order: J gene, V gene, CDR3 protein.

J gene: TRBJ2-5; V gene: TRBV6-5; CDR3 protein: CASSYSRGTSETQYF
J gene: TRBJ1-2; V gene: TRBV25-1; CDR3 protein: CASSLGRPNYGYTF
J gene: TRBJ2-7; V gene: TRBV24-1; CDR3 protein: CATSRTGGKEYEEYF
J gene: TRBJ2-5; V gene: TRBV7-2; CDR3 protein: CASSRSWQETQYF
J gene: TRBJ2-1; V gene: TRBV12-3/TRBV12-4; CDR3 protein: CASSLSRGGLSGSYNEQFF
J gene: TRBJ1-5; V gene: TRBV7-8; CDR3 protein: CASSRTGARPQHF
J gene: TRBJ2-6; V gene: TRBV25-1; CDR3 protein: CASSDPRGPGANVLTF
J gene: TRBJ2-5; V gene: TRBV7-9; CDR3 protein: CASSSDRLLVRETQYF
J gene: TRBJ2-7; V gene: TRBV5-1; CDR3 protein: CASSSLTGGHPQYF
J gene: TRBJ2-7; V gene: TRBV28; CDR3 protein: CASTQGQRGFGQYF
J gene: TRBJ1-4; V gene: TRBV12-3/TRBV12-4; CDR3 protein: CASSLVSGFRVEKLFF
J gene: TRBJ2-3; V gene: TRBV7-8; CDR3 protein: CASSSIEGGTTDTQYF
J gene: TRBJ2-3; V gene: TRBV7-9; CDR3 protein: CASSSNLKRELDTQYF
J gene: TRBJ2-7; V gene: TRBV7-9; CDR3 protein: CASSLRLAGGPGEQYF
J gene: TRBJ2-3; V gene: TRBV5-1; CDR3 protein: CASSSQPGHSTF
J gene: TRBJ2-1; V gene: TRBV12-3/TRBV12-4; CDR3 protein: CASSPSGTRYNEQFF
J gene: TRBJ2-7; V gene: TRBV20-1; CDR3 protein: CSPGVPYEQYF
J gene: TRBJ2-7; V gene: TRBV6-2/TRBV6-3; CDR3 protein: CASSWVLKPYEQYF
J gene: TRBJ1-1; V gene: TRBV20-1; CDR3 protein: CSARVGEGEAFF
J gene: TRBJ2-4; V gene: TRBV4-1; CDR3 protein: CASSQVWGELAKNIQYF
J gene: TRBJ2-1; V gene: TRBV7-9; CDR3 protein: CASSLRPPEQFF